Below, 20 T cell receptor beta chains from the same sample are listed, as sequenced in a study of T cells in Graves' hyperthyroidism and ophthalmopathy. The CDR3 regions of TCR beta were amplified from RNA transcripts. The HTBI set primed first-round TCR CDR3 RT-PCR. In TCRdb, the multiplex PCR reads were re-called with MiXCR into one record per CDR3 protein. This sample has roughly 750,000 distinct CDR3 sequences; about a sixth occur once, and the top ten carry approximately 8%. The source material was blood. The source is a man younger than 35 with Graves' hyperthyroidism.

This clonotype was found many times. The chain recombines TRBV9 with TRBJ2-7, with 7 bases fitting TRBD1. Trimming cost V 0 bases and J 5 bases; bases outside gene matches: 8. Germline CDR1 is SGDLS and CDR2 is YYNGEE. The CDR3 sequence is 15 residues long. The CDR3 coding sequence is TGTGCCAGCAGCGTAGAGGCAGGGGGTCCCCACGAGCAGTACTTC. Its translation is CASSVEAGGPHEQYF.

This clonotype was observed a few times. This chain uses TRBV4-3 with TRBJ2-7, with a tentative D call TRBD1 (5 bases). The CDR3 extends over 14 amino acids. V was shortened by 0 bases and J by 4 bases, with 10 bases between the two germline ends. Germline V lookup: CDR1 LGHNA, CDR2 YSLEER. CDR3 DNA sequence: TGCGCCAGCAGCCAAGACAGGGATAGATACGAGCAGTACTTC. Translating gives CASSQDRDRYEQYF.

This clonotype was recorded many times. The chain combines TRBV12-3 or TRBV12-4 with TRBJ2-3; 9 bases agree with TRBD2. The J segment lost 0 bases and the V segment lost 6 bases, leaving 10 bases of the junction unmatched. The CDR3 totals 17 residues. CDR3 DNA: TGTGCCAGCAGACCGGGACTAGCAAGGGGGAGCACAGATACGCAGTATTTT. It codes for CASRPGLARGSTDTQYF.

There are a few counts of this clonotype. This rearrangement joins TRBV13 to TRBJ2-1, with 7 bases that match TRBD2. CDR1 and CDR2 from the germline V gene are PRHDT and FYEKMQ (reference sequence). This CDR3 region has 18 residues. V was pared by 9 bases and J by 5 bases, with 22 bases of the junction left unmatched. The chain's CDR3 is CASGPAATGAGVDNEQFF. The CDR3 region has the DNA TGTGCCAGTGGGCCAGCAGCTACAGGCGCGGGGGTGGACAATGAGCAGTTCTTC. Drawing the rest from reference TRBV13 and TRBJ2-1, the complete variable domain is AAGVIQSPRHLIKEKRETATLKCYPIPRHDTVYWYQQGPGQDPQFLISFYEKMQSDKGSIPDRFSAQQFSDYHSELNMSSLELGDSALYFCASGPAATGAGVDNEQFFGPGTRLTVL.

This clonotype was counted at least ten times. CDR3 protein: CASSLRSGSDYNEQFF. For the CDR3, the DNA is TGTGCCAGCAGCTTAAGGAGCGGGAGTGACTACAATGAGCAGTTCTTC. The chain links TRBV7-6 to TRBJ2-1, with 8 bases lining up with TRBD2. Germline-derived CDR1 and CDR2 are SGHVS and FNYEAQ. The CDR3 consists of 16 residues. The trim removed 2 bases at V and 3 bases at J, leaving 6 bases unmatched.

The rearrangement uses TRBV5-1 and TRBJ2-5; TRBD2 matches at 7 bases. The V and J ends lost 0 bases and 5 bases, in that order; junction bases with no gene match: 10. The V gene's germline CDR1 is SGHRS and CDR2 YFSETQ. CDR3 length: 16 amino acids. CDR3 residues: CASSLAEASGGETQYF. As DNA, the CDR3 is TGCGCCAGCAGCTTGGCCGAGGCTAGCGGAGGGGAGACCCAGTACTTC.

The chain is built from TRBV4-1 and TRBJ2-1, with D uncertain. Germline values: CDR1 MGHRA, CDR2 YSYEKL. This CDR3 has 13 amino acids. V was cut by 1 base and J by 10 bases, with 11 bases left in between. This chain's CDR3 is CASSQGPLIEQFF. DNA for the CDR3: TGCGCCAGCAGCCAAGGGCCTCTCATCGAGCAGTTCTTC.

The DNA for the CDR3 is TGCAGTGCGGGCAGTACAGATTCACCCTCCTACGAGCAGTACTTC. This codes for CSAGSTDSPSYEQYF. The J gene is TRBJ2-7, the V gene TRBV20-1; D call uncertain. This CDR3 is built from 15 residues. The V end was cut by 6 bases, the J end by 0 bases, with 18 bases between. Per germline, CDR1 DFQATT and CDR2 SNEGSKA (reference sequence).

The genes are TRBV6-1 and TRBJ1-5; D not certain. Between the trimmed V and J ends, which lost 7 bases and 7 bases, there was a span of 14 bases. Germline V gene sequence: CDR1 MNHNS, CDR2 SASEGT. The CDR3 has 13 amino acids. The CDR3 DNA is TGTGCCAGCAATGCTCGGGAAGGACAGCCCCAGCATTTT. Amino acid sequence: CASNAREGQPQHF.

This clonotype was recorded many times. This sequence joins TRBV2 and TRBJ2-1; 10 bases agree with TRBD1. The CDR3 is made up of 15 amino acids. The germline gives CDR1 SNHLY, CDR2 FYNNEI. Trimming took 1 base from V and 7 from J; bases not matched to a gene: 4. In DNA form, the CDR3 reads TGTGCCAGCAGTGAAGGACAGGGGGCTGGTAATGAGCAGTTCTTC. Amino acids: CASSEGQGAGNEQFF.

This clonotype was detected only a few times. This chain connects TRBV11-3 to TRBJ2-1; D gene unclear. V shed 0 bases and J shed 10 bases, with 10 bases lying between them. This CDR3 spans 13 amino acids. Germline V gene sequence: CDR1 SGHNT, CDR2 YENEEA. As DNA, the CDR3 is TGTGCCAGCAGCTTAGAGAACGGAGAGGAGCAGTTCTTC. As protein: CASSLENGEEQFF. Based on the CDR3 plus reference TRBV11-3 and TRBJ2-1, the full variable domain is EAGVVQSPRYKIIEKKQPVAFWCNPISGHNTLYWYLQNLGQGPELLIRYENEEAVDDSQLPKDRFSAERLKGVDSTLKIQPAELGDSAVYLCASSLENGEEQFFGPGTRLTVL.

This clonotype was detected many times. This chain links TRBV5-1 with TRBJ2-3, with TRBD1 matching over 9 bases. V lost 3 bases to trimming and J lost 4 bases; unmatched junction nucleotides: 6. The CDR3 has 15 residues. CDR1 is SGHRS, CDR2 YFSETQ, per germline. Here the CDR3 DNA reads TGCGCCAGCAGCTCACAGGGGGCGATGGCAGATACGCAGTATTTT. Translating it yields CASSSQGAMADTQYF.

Only a few counts were recorded for this clonotype. The rearrangement uses TRBV11-2 and TRBJ2-7, with D possibly matching TRBD2 (7 bases). Per the germline V gene, CDR1 is SGHAT and CDR2 is FQNNGV. The CDR3 has 13 residues. The germline V and J ends were trimmed by 3 bases and 5 bases, with 11 bases remaining between them. The chain's CDR3 is CASSFGGGDEQYF. DNA for the CDR3: TGTGCCAGCAGCTTTGGGGGGGGCGACGAGCAGTACTTC. Based on the CDR3 plus reference TRBV11-2 and TRBJ2-7, the full variable domain is EAGVAQSPRYKIIEKRQSVAFWCNPISGHATLYWYQQILGQGPKLLIQFQNNGVVDDSQLPKDRFSAERLKGVDSTLKIQPAKLEDSAVYLCASSFGGGDEQYFGPGTRLTVT.

J is TRBJ2-1 and V is TRBV30; 7 bases agree with TRBD2. The CDR3 totals 16 residues. J was trimmed by 7 bases and V by 0 bases; bases with no gene match: 12. Germline CDR1 and CDR2: GTSNPN and SVGIG (reference sequence). CDR3 residues: CAWSVLASGALNEQFF. CDR3 sequence (DNA): TGTGCCTGGAGTGTACTTGCCAGCGGGGCTTTGAATGAGCAGTTCTTC.

J is TRBJ2-2 and V is TRBV2; D uncertain. Per the germline V gene, CDR1 is SNHLY and CDR2 is FYNNEI. Between the trimmed V and J ends, which lost 0 bases and 5 bases, there was a span of 10 bases. The CDR3 loop spans 15 amino acids. DNA of the CDR3: TGTGCCAGCAGTGAAGCGAACAGATGGACCGGGGAGCTGTTTTTT. The encoded protein is CASSEANRWTGELFF.

This clonotype was seen many times. The rearrangement uses TRBV7-8 and TRBJ2-3; perhaps TRBD2 as D (5 bases). This CDR3 comprises 14 residues. The ends were cut back, 6 bases at V and 5 bases at J, with 15 bases in the middle. Germline V gives CDR1 SGHVS, CDR2 FQNEAQ. CDR3 region: CASSGGEGGDTQYF. In nucleotides, the CDR3 is TGTGCCAGCAGTGGCGGAGAGGGCGGAGATACGCAGTATTTT.

This clonotype was found a few times. The chain joins TRBV7-9 to TRBJ2-3; D gene uncertain. With 8 bases removed from V and 4 bases from J, the gap between germline ends came to 16 bases. This CDR3 spans 14 amino acids. Germline V gene lookup returns CDR1 SEHNR and CDR2 FQNEAQ (reference sequence). The CDR3 is CASGPTYSPDTQYF. The CDR3 DNA follows: TGTGCCAGCGGCCCGACCTATTCGCCAGATACGCAGTATTTT.

The rearrangement joins TRBV5-6 to TRBJ2-5; no clear D gene. Germline CDR1 reads SGHDT; CDR2 reads YYEEEE. The CDR3 extends over 14 amino acids. V shed 1 base and J shed 5 bases, with 12 bases lying between them. The CDR3 bases are TGTGCCAGCAGCTTGAGGGCAAACTGGGAGACCCAGTACTTC. Translated, it gives CASSLRANWETQYF.

V usage is TRBV20-1 and J usage is TRBJ2-7, with 11 bases lining up with TRBD1. This CDR3 spans 14 amino acids. Germline V gene lookup returns CDR1 DFQATT and CDR2 SNEGSKA (reference sequence). After removal of 3 bases from V and 7 bases from J, the junction contained 8 bases not matched to a gene. This CDR3 is CSARVDRGLREQYF. For the CDR3, the DNA is TGCAGTGCTAGGGTGGACAGGGGGCTCAGGGAGCAGTACTTC.

This clonotype was detected many times. The chain combines TRBV11-2 with TRBJ1-3; D might be TRBD1 (5 bases). The CDR3 spans 19 residues. CDR1 and CDR2 (germline): SGHAT, FQNNGV. V shed 2 bases and J shed 0 bases, with 20 bases lying between them. The CDR3 reads CASSLIGAAGLNSGNTIYF. The CDR3 coding sequence is TGTGCCAGCAGCTTAATAGGAGCGGCGGGGCTGAACTCTGGAAACACCATATATTTT.